This is a list of T cell receptor beta chains from one sample in a study of T cells after somatic rescue of genetic block. This table comes from immunoSEQ multiplex PCR, and its TCRdb copy is limited to in-frame clones, with some not included. In the table there are around 100,000 clones, about 89% of which are singletons. Source material: peripheral blood mononuclear cells (PBMCs). The receptors originated from a woman aged 18-30 years. The CDR3 runs from the conserved cysteine through the conserved F or W. The D gene is left open where the match is weak. A row's size may be missing; if present it is once, few, many or a size class.

d_gene,v_gene,abundance,j_gene,CDR3nt,CDR3aa
.,TRBV20-1,few,TRBJ1-4,TGCAGTGCTAGACAGGGTAAAGAACTGTTTTTT,CSARQGKELFF
TRBD2,TRBV6-4,.,TRBJ2-3,TGTGCCAGCAGTGGGACTAGCGGGGGGGCAGATACGCAGTATTTT,CASSGTSGGADTQYF
TRBD1,TRBV5-1,.,TRBJ1-1,TGCGCCAGCAGTAACGGACAGGGGGCGGCTGAAGCTTTCTTT,CASSNGQGAAEAFF
.,TRBV18,few,TRBJ2-7,TGTGCCAGCTCGCCTAACAGGGCCCTCTCCTACGAGCAGTACTTC,CASSPNRALSYEQYF
TRBD1,TRBV5-6,once,TRBJ2-2,TGTGCCAGCAGTCGGGACAGGGGTAACACCGGGGAGCTGTTTTTT,CASSRDRGNTGELFF
.,TRBV10-3,.,TRBJ2-5,TGTGCCATCAGTCTCGAGGGGGGTAAGGCGGAGACCCAGTACTTC,CAISLEGGKAETQYF
.,TRBV27,.,TRBJ1-1,TGTGCCAGCAGTTTATCCCGAGGACCGGTCACTGAAGCTTTCTTT,CASSLSRGPVTEAFF
.,TRBV30,.,TRBJ1-2,TGTGCCTGGAGAGACGACATCTATGGCTACACCTTC,CAWRDDIYGYTF
TRBD2,TRBV11-3,once,TRBJ2-1,TGTGCCAGCAGCTTAGCAGCTTATAAGCGGGGGCGAAACAATGAGCAGTTCTTC,CASSLAAYKRGRNNEQFF
.,TRBV27,.,TRBJ2-1,TGTGCCAGCAGTCCCAGCGCCAATGAGCAGTTCTTC,CASSPSANEQFF
.,TRBV18,.,TRBJ1-1,TGTGCCAGCGGGATGGAAAGGGGGACTGAAGCTTTCTTT,CASGMERGTEAFF
TRBD1,TRBV25-1,.,TRBJ1-5,TGTGCCAGCAGTGATCCCCAATCAGGGGGGAGCAATCAGCCCCAGCATTTT,CASSDPQSGGSNQPQHF
.,TRBV9,.,TRBJ1-1,TGTGCCAGCAGCCAAACCCCGAACACTGAAGCTTTCTTT,CASSQTPNTEAFF
.,TRBV27,.,TRBJ2-7,TGTGCCAGCAGTGTCCAGACAACCGGCCCCTACGAGCAGTACTTC,CASSVQTTGPYEQYF
.,TRBV30,.,TRBJ1-6,TGTGCCTGGAAGGGGGAGGCTAATTCACCCCTCCACTTT,CAWKGEANSPLHF
TRBD1,TRBV6-1,.,TRBJ1-2,TGTGCCAGCAGTCCCGCCCCGGGCAGGGGGGTGGGCTACACCTTC,CASSPAPGRGVGYTF
TRBD1,TRBV19,.,TRBJ1-5,TGTGCCAGTCAGCCCCGAACAGGGGAGGTAGGTCAGCCCCAGCATTTT,CASQPRTGEVGQPQHF